These T cell receptor beta chains were read from a single sample in a study of OX40 agonist ivuxolimab in advanced cancers. Some clones are missing from TCRdb's copy, which holds only in-frame ones; the method was immunoSEQ multiplex PCR. The sample holds 9,000 to 13,000 clones; roughly 80% are singletons and the top ten take 8.5% to 12%. Specimen: CD4+ or CD8+ T cells sorted from blood, collected in a trial of the OX40 agonist ivuxolimab. Receptors originate from an adult with an advanced solid tumor such as melanoma, head and neck, liver or kidney cancer. The CDR3 runs from the conserved cysteine through the conserved F or W. A D gene is named only where the DNA matches it firmly. Size values are once, few and many counts, or a class for expanded clones, and some rows have none.

J | size | D | V | CDR3 | DNA
TRBJ2-3 | NA | NA | TRBV29-1 | CSVEGTRSSTDTQYF | TGCAGCGTTGAGGGCACGCGGTCTAGCACAGATACGCAGTATTTT
TRBJ2-1 | NA | TRBD2 | TRBV4-3 | CASSHLADPYNEQFF | TGCGCCAGCAGCCACCTAGCGGACCCCTACAATGAGCAGTTCTTC
TRBJ2-1 | NA | NA | TRBV19 | CASGIGGGARNEQFF | TGTGCCAGTGGTATTGGGGGGGGCGCACGTAATGAGCAGTTCTTC
TRBJ2-5 | NA | NA | TRBV28 | CASSNSIPRETQYF | TGTGCCAGCAGTAATTCTATTCCGAGGGAGACCCAGTACTTC
TRBJ2-3 | NA | TRBD1 | TRBV27 | CASRGQGGDTQYF | TGTGCCAGCAGGGGACAGGGAGGGGATACGCAGTATTTT
TRBJ1-5 | once | NA | TRBV7-2 | CASSLGLGSNQPQHF | TGTGCCAGCAGCTTAGGCCTCGGGAGCAATCAGCCCCAGCATTTT
TRBJ2-1 | NA | TRBD2 | TRBV7-2 | CASSQREGPPYNEQFF | TGTGCCAGCAGCCAGCGGGAGGGCCCCCCCTACAATGAGCAGTTCTTC
TRBJ2-3 | NA | TRBD2 | TRBV5-5 | CASSLTSGMDTQYF | TGTGCCAGCAGCTTGACTAGCGGGATGGATACGCAGTATTTT
TRBJ2-7 | NA | TRBD2 | TRBV5-4 | CASSLGLAGEVIEQYF | TGTGCCAGCAGTTTAGGACTAGCGGGAGAAGTAATCGAGCAGTACTTC
TRBJ2-7 | NA | NA | TRBV9 | CASSVGGGFSYEQYF | TGTGCCAGCAGCGTGGGGGGTGGGTTCAGCTACGAGCAGTACTTC
TRBJ1-5 | NA | NA | TRBV5-6 | CASSLGRGPGPQHF | TGTGCCAGCAGCTTGGGGAGGGGACCCGGCCCCCAGCATTTT
TRBJ2-7 | NA | NA | TRBV5-6 | CASAEGHYRGEQYF | TGTGCCAGCGCGGAGGGACACTACCGCGGCGAGCAGTACTTC
TRBJ2-5 | NA | NA | TRBV28 | CASSFPIVATLSPPQETQYF | TGTGCCAGCAGTTTCCCGATAGTGGCTACCCTTTCCCCACCTCAAGAGACCCAGTACTTC
TRBJ2-2 | NA | NA | TRBV28 | CASSLIQTGELFF | TGTGCCAGCAGTTTAATCCAAACCGGGGAGCTGTTTTTT
TRBJ2-7 | NA | NA | TRBV5-1 | CASSLGAGKDEQYF | TGCGCCAGCAGCTTGGGGGCGGGAAAGGACGAGCAGTACTTC
TRBJ2-1 | few | NA | TRBV7-9 | CASSLEGREQFF | TGTGCCAGCAGTTTAGAGGGCCGCGAGCAGTTCTTC
TRBJ1-2 | NA | TRBD1 | TRBV7-6 | CASSSAAGTGVSGYTF | TGTGCCAGCAGCTCTGCTGCGGGGACAGGGGTGAGTGGCTACACCTTC
TRBJ2-7 | NA | NA | TRBV4-1 | CASSQGGGLIYEQYF | TGCGCCAGCAGCCAAGGGGGAGGATTAATATACGAGCAGTACTTC
TRBJ2-1 | NA | NA | TRBV27 | CASSGGVTSNEQFF | TGTGCCAGCAGTGGGGGAGTAACCAGCAATGAGCAGTTCTTC
TRBJ2-7 | NA | NA | TRBV9 | CASSVDPGVGGGYEQYF | TGTGCCAGCAGCGTAGACCCGGGGGTGGGAGGTGGATACGAGCAGTACTTC
TRBJ2-5 | NA | TRBD2 | TRBV28 | CASSLPSGRLQETQYF | TGTGCCAGCAGTTTACCCAGCGGGAGGCTCCAAGAGACCCAGTACTTC
TRBJ1-1 | once | NA | TRBV4-3 | CASSQARDLRWTEAFF | TGCGCCAGCAGCCAAGCAAGAGACCTTCGGTGGACTGAAGCTTTCTTT
TRBJ2-1 | NA | TRBD1 | TRBV6-5 | CASTPGTGRPEQFF | TGTGCCAGCACCCCCGGGACAGGGAGGCCCGAGCAGTTCTTC
TRBJ2-7 | NA | NA | TRBV7-9 | CASSPLFEQYF | TGTGCCAGCAGCCCGCTGTTCGAGCAGTACTTC
TRBJ2-5 | NA | TRBD2 | TRBV28 | CATQGLAVRETQYF | TGTGCCACCCAGGGACTAGCGGTTCGGGAGACCCAGTACTTC
TRBJ2-5 | NA | NA | TRBV30 | CAWTSGDKETQYF | TGTGCCTGGACCTCCGGGGATAAAGAGACCCAGTACTTC
TRBJ2-5 | NA | NA | TRBV5-6 | CASSLDGRGTQYF | TGTGCCAGCAGCTTGGATGGTCGGGGGACCCAGTACTTC
TRBJ2-5 | few | NA | TRBV11-2 | CASSKWTVFSRQETQYF | TGTGCCAGCAGCAAATGGACAGTTTTCTCTCGTCAAGAGACCCAGTACTTC
TRBJ2-7 | NA | NA | TRBV11-1 | CASSLVGDLYEQYF | TGTGCCAGCAGCTTAGTGGGGGATCTCTACGAGCAGTACTTC
TRBJ1-1 | once | NA | TRBV28 | CASQEATNTEAFF | TGTGCCAGCCAAGAGGCAACCAACACTGAAGCTTTCTTT
TRBJ2-2 | NA | NA | TRBV27 | CASRGAIGELFF | TGTGCCAGCAGGGGGGCTATCGGGGAGCTGTTTTTT
TRBJ2-6 | few | NA | TRBV4-2 | CASSQEDGSGANVLTF | TGTGCCAGCAGCCAAGAAGACGGCTCTGGGGCCAACGTCCTGACTTTC
TRBJ1-2 | NA | NA | TRBV28 | CASSPWTAGGGYTF | TGTGCCAGCAGTCCCTGGACAGCTGGAGGTGGTTACACCTTC
TRBJ2-5 | NA | NA | TRBV30 | CAWSWDILKTQYF | TGTGCCTGGAGTTGGGACATCCTTAAGACCCAGTACTTC
TRBJ2-1 | NA | TRBD2 | TRBV9 | CASSVEGAAGGPSDEQFF | TGTGCCAGCAGCGTAGAAGGGGCGGCGGGAGGGCCATCGGATGAGCAGTTCTTC
TRBJ2-1 | NA | NA | TRBV7-2 | CASSLYLYEQFF | TGTGCCAGCAGCTTGTATCTCTATGAGCAGTTCTTC
TRBJ2-2 | NA | TRBD2 | TRBV11-3 | CASSHGGAGELFF | TGTGCCAGCAGCCACGGGGGGGCCGGGGAGCTGTTTTTT